One TCR beta chain is described in this entry. The data derive from a study of cytomegalovirus exposure and HLA in healthy donors. Use of 60 Vbeta and 13 Jbeta primers characterized the PCR. Sequencing was performed with immunoSEQ multiplex PCR; in TCRdb, only in-frame clones are kept and a portion is missing. The repertoire includes approximately 91,000 clones, around 86% of them detected once, and around a tenth sits in the top ten. The junction had 9 bases not matched to a gene; V was cut back by 4 bases and J by 6 bases. Germline V lookup: CDR1 MDHEN, CDR2 SYDVKM. The CDR3 length is 16 residues. This sequence originates from a man aged 25 to 40 in good health and CMV-seropositive. The sequencing input was PBMCs. The chain joins TRBV28 to TRBJ1-5; the match to TRBD1 covers 10 bases. The DNA of the CDR3 is TGTGCCAGCAGTTCGTCCGGGACAGGGGCGGCTCAGCCCCAGCATTTT. It is translated as CASSSSGTGAAQPQHF.